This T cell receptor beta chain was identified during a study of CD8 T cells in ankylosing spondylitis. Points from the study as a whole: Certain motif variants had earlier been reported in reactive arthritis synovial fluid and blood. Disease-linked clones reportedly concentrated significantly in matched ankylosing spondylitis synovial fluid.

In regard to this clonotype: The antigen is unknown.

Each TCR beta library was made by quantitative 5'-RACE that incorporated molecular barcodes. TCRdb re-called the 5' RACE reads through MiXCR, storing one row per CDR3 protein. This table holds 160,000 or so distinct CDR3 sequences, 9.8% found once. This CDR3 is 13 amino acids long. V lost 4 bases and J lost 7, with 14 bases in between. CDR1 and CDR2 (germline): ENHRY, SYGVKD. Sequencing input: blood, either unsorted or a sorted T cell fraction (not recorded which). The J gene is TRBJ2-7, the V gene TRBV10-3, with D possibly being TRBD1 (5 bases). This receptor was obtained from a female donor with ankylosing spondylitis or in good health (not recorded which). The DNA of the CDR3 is TGTGCCATCAGTGTTGACAGTCTGAAGGAGCAGTACTTC. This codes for CAISVDSLKEQYF.